These 19 T cell receptor beta chains came from one sample sequenced in a study of CD8 T cells in Susac syndrome. Reverse transcription of roughly 0.5 to 1 ug RNA was performed with random hexamers. TCRdb reanalysed the immunoSEQ multiplex PCR reads using MiXCR and keeps one entry per CDR3 protein. Here the sample spans just under 150,000 distinct CDR3 sequences, approximately 94% being singletons. Sample: CD4+ T cells from PBMCs. The receptors here all came from a human donor in good health.

This sequence joins TRBV2 and TRBJ1-2; D is uncertain. The CDR3 extends over 12 amino acids. The germline CDR1 and CDR2 sequences are SNHLY and FYNNEI. Trimming pared 3 bases from V and 7 bases from J, leaving 9 bases between. The CDR3 reads CASSDSFFGYTF. CDR3 nucleotides: TGTGCCAGCAGTGACAGCTTCTTTGGCTACACCTTC.

The J gene is TRBJ2-7, the V gene TRBV7-2, with a weak D call TRBD1 (6 bases). The CDR3 sequence is 16 residues long. CDR1 and CDR2 from the germline V gene are SGHTA and FQGNSA. Trimming cost V 5 bases and J 5 bases, with 22 bases left between them. The CDR3 bases are TGTGCCAGCAGCCGCGGTAGGACAGCGACAAGGGACGAGCAGTACTTC. It encodes CASSRGRTATRDEQYF.

V is TRBV20-1 and J is TRBJ1-1; D may be TRBD1 (5 bases). The V end was cut by 6 bases, the J end by 0 bases, with 14 bases between. The V gene's germline CDR1 is DFQATT and CDR2 SNEGSKA (reference sequence). The CDR3 spans 14 residues. This CDR3 is CSAHRGDMNTEAFF. Here the CDR3 DNA reads TGCAGTGCCCACAGAGGGGATATGAACACTGAAGCTTTCTTT.

The CDR3 loop is CASSPEENYGYTF. The CDR3 DNA is TGTGCCAGCTCACCAGAGGAGAACTATGGCTACACCTTC. The gene calls are TRBV18 and TRBJ1-2; no clear D gene. Trimming took off 2 bases at V and 2 bases at J, with 6 bases between the two ends. The CDR3 sequence is 13 residues long. The V gene's germline CDR1 is KGHSH and CDR2 LQKENI.

The chain has TRBV5-1 and TRBJ1-1; D gene ambiguous. The CDR3 runs to 18 residues. The V gene's germline CDR1 is SGHRS and CDR2 YFSETQ. Trimming removed 0 bases at V and 1 base at J, with 19 bases between. CDR3 residues: CASSLGAPGAGGNTEAFF. The CDR3 DNA reads as TGCGCCAGCAGCTTGGGGGCTCCAGGCGCAGGAGGGAACACTGAAGCTTTCTTT.

The V call is TRBV7-9, the J call TRBJ2-7, with TRBD1 matching over 9 bases. The CDR3 contains 17 residues. Germline CDR1 is SEHNR and CDR2 is FQNEAQ (reference sequence). The J segment lost 0 bases and the V segment lost 1 base, leaving 7 bases of the junction unmatched. In DNA form, the CDR3 reads TGTGCCAGCAGCTTAGACCTTCAGACAGGGGGCTCCTACGAGCAGTACTTC. Its translation: CASSLDLQTGGSYEQYF. Complete variable domain (other parts from reference TRBV7-9 and TRBJ2-7): DTGVSQNPRHKITKRGQNVTFRCDPISEHNRLYWYRQTLGQGPEFLTYFQNEAQLEKSRLLSDRFSAERPKGSFSTLEIQRTEQGDSAMYLCASSLDLQTGGSYEQYFGPGTRLTVT.

This clonotype has more than one count but fewer than ten. The chain carries TRBV6-5 and TRBJ2-1, with a weak D call TRBD1 (6 bases). With 0 bases removed from V and 2 bases from J, the gap between germline ends came to 8 bases. Germline V gene data show CDR1 as MNHEY and CDR2 as SVGAGI. The length of the CDR3 is 15 residues. The CDR3 DNA reads TGTGCCAGCAGTTACTCGGACAGAGCCTACAATGAGCAGTTCTTC. It translates to CASSYSDRAYNEQFF.

The chain is built from TRBV6-5 and TRBJ2-1; perhaps D is TRBD1 or TRBD2 (5 bases each). CDR1 is MNHEY and CDR2 is SVGAGI in the germline V gene. The CDR3 sequence is 17 residues long. V was pared by 2 bases and J by 5 bases, with 19 bases between. CDR3 sequence (DNA): TGTGCCAGCAGTTACGTCTCGGGGCCGTCCAAGAACAATGAGCAGTTCTTC. This sequence encodes CASSYVSGPSKNNEQFF.

This rearrangement joins TRBV25-1 to TRBJ2-3; unclear D gene. The V gene lost 6 bases and the J gene lost 2 bases, with 9 bases spanning the gap. The CDR3 spans 13 residues. CDR1 and CDR2 (germline): MGHDK, SYGVNS. The CDR3 is CASRTELTDTQYF. DNA of the CDR3: TGTGCCAGCAGGACGGAACTCACAGATACGCAGTATTTT. Variable domain in full (rest from reference TRBV25-1 and TRBJ2-3): EADIYQTPRYLVIGTGKKITLECSQTMGHDKMYWYQQDPGMELHLIHYSYGVNSTEKGDLSSESTVSRIRTEHFPLTLESARPSHTSQYLCASRTELTDTQYFGPGTRLTVL.

This clonotype has just one count. V is TRBV3-1 and J is TRBJ2-3; D remains ambiguous. Germline V gene data show CDR1 as LGHDT and CDR2 as YNNKEL (reference sequence). The V gene lost 1 base and the J gene lost 0 bases, with 8 bases spanning the gap. This CDR3 contains 15 residues. The CDR3 here is CASSQARTSTDTQYF. Written as DNA, the CDR3 is TGTGCCAGCAGCCAAGCCCGGACCAGCACAGATACGCAGTATTTT.

In its sample, this clonotype was seen once. The chain uses TRBV5-4 and TRBJ1-2, with TRBD1 matching over 7 bases. The V segment lost 5 bases and the J segment 6 bases; nucleotides outside the gene matches: 10. The CDR3 contains 14 residues. Germline V gene lookup returns CDR1 SGHNT and CDR2 YYREEE (reference sequence). This chain's CDR3 is CASRIDRVSHGYTF. For the CDR3, the DNA is TGTGCCAGCAGGATTGACAGGGTCTCGCATGGCTACACCTTC. The variable domain in full, completed from reference TRBV5-4 and TRBJ1-2, reads ETGVTQSPTHLIKTRGQQVTLRCSSQSGHNTVSWYQQALGQGPQFIFQYYREEENGRGNFPPRFSGLQFPNYSSELNVNALELDDSALYLCASRIDRVSHGYTFGSGTRLTVV.

The chain links TRBV5-6 to TRBJ1-2; no clear D gene. Trimming removed 0 bases from V and 1 base from J, with 10 bases in between. CDR1 is SGHDT, CDR2 YYEEEE, per germline. This CDR3 region has 15 residues. The CDR3 sequence: CASSLGAPLNYGYTF. DNA for the CDR3: TGTGCCAGCAGCTTGGGTGCACCTCTTAACTATGGCTACACCTTC.

The V and J genes are TRBV12-3 or TRBV12-4 and TRBJ2-5, with TRBD2 identical over 7 bases. Losses at the gene ends were 6 bases for V and 2 bases for J; bases not matched to a gene: 6. The CDR3 totals 14 residues. The CDR3 DNA follows: TGTGCCAGCAGCCTAGCGGCATTACAAGAGACCCAGTACTTC. The encoded protein is CASSLAALQETQYF.

The J gene is TRBJ1-1, the V gene TRBV5-1; 8 bases are a match to TRBD1. Trimming at V came to 0 bases and at J to 6 bases, leaving 4 bases not matched to a gene. From germline, CDR1 is SGHRS and CDR2 YFSETQ. The CDR3 runs 14 residues. The CDR3 region is CASSLGTQGAEAFF. Here the CDR3 DNA reads TGCGCCAGCAGCTTGGGAACACAGGGGGCTGAAGCTTTCTTT.

This chain joins TRBV7-9 and TRBJ2-1; 7 bases fit TRBD2. Losses at the gene ends were 5 bases for V and 10 bases for J; bases not matched to a gene: 11. Germline CDR1 is SEHNR and CDR2 is FQNEAQ (reference sequence). The CDR3 runs 14 residues. CDR3 loop: CASSLQTSPKEQFF. The CDR3 DNA is TGTGCCAGCAGCCTCCAGACTAGCCCCAAGGAGCAGTTCTTC.

The chain uses TRBV30 and TRBJ2-5; D unresolved. Germline CDR1 GTSNPN, CDR2 SVGIG (reference sequence). V gave up 5 bases and J gave up 5 bases, with 18 bases separating them. The CDR3 sequence is 14 residues long. CDR3 amino acids: CAWGPGSSRETQYF. The CDR3 region has the DNA TGTGCCTGGGGACCCGGGTCCTCCCGTGAGACCCAGTACTTC.

The rearrangement joins TRBV12-3 or TRBV12-4 to TRBJ2-5, with D possibly TRBD2 on 6 matching bases. V was pared by 5 bases and J by 5 bases, with 18 bases between. CDR3 size: 15 residues. This CDR3 reads CASSPTGGAGETQYF. CDR3 sequence (DNA): TGTGCCAGCAGTCCGACCGGGGGAGCTGGCGAGACCCAGTACTTC.

J is TRBJ1-4 and V is TRBV5-1, with TRBD1 as a possible D gene (6 bases). CDR3 length: 14 amino acids. Germline assignment: CDR1 SGHRS and CDR2 YFSETQ. The germline V and J ends were trimmed by 2 bases and 5 bases, with 10 bases remaining between them. Here the CDR3 DNA reads TGCGCCAGCAGCTTAACAGGGATCAATGAAAAACTGTTTTTT. It is translated as CASSLTGINEKLFF.

The V gene is TRBV9, the J gene TRBJ2-7; 9 bases match TRBD2. V gave up 1 base and J gave up 6 bases; unmatched junction bases: 5. This CDR3 is 14 amino acids long. Germline V lookup: CDR1 SGDLS, CDR2 YYNGEE. CDR3: CASSVQTSGGEQYF. The CDR3 DNA is TGTGCCAGCAGCGTACAGACTAGCGGTGGCGAGCAGTACTTC.